This is a list of T cell receptor beta chains from one sample in a study of blood T cell repertoires in COVID-19. Assay: immunoSEQ multiplex PCR; the TCRdb copy retains only in-frame clones and omits some. The data contain around 270,000 clones, approximately 85% of them seen just once; the ten biggest clones take up approximately 0.94%. The source material was peripheral blood. The receptors were sampled from a human donor with COVID-19, enrolled during active disease. The donor label of this sample is uncertain. Each CDR3 is given with its conserved first and last residue. A D gene is named only where the DNA matches it firmly. Clone sizes are given selectively: once, few, many, or a class where the clone is expanded.

>TRBD1|few|TRBJ1-2|TRBV6-6
TGTGCCAGCAGTCGCGACCCAGGGACAGGGGATTTTCGTGGCTATGGCTACACCTTC
CASSRDPGTGDFRGYGYTF
>TRBD1|NA|TRBJ1-6|TRBV3-1/TRBV3-2
TGTGCCAGCAGCCAAGGGACAGGGGTCGGGGCGGATAATTCACCCCTCCACTTT
CASSQGTGVGADNSPLHF
>NA|NA|TRBJ1-1|TRBV6-5
TGTGCTACCCAAGGAGGAAACACTGAAGCTTTCTTT
CATQGGNTEAFF
>NA|NA|TRBJ1-3|TRBV5-1
TGCGCCAGCAGCTTGGCTCCTGACAGGGGAAACACCATATATTTT
CASSLAPDRGNTIYF
>NA|NA|TRBJ1-4|TRBV5-6
TGTGCCAGCAGCCCCGGGACAATTGAAAAACTGTTTTTT
CASSPGTIEKLFF
>TRBD1|NA|TRBJ1-5|TRBV27
TGTGCCAGCAGACCCAACAGGGGCGCCAATCAGCCCCAGCATTTT
CASRPNRGANQPQHF
>TRBD1|NA|TRBJ2-5|TRBV6-5
TGTGCCAGCAGTTACACGACAGGGGGTACAGAGACCCAGTACTTC
CASSYTTGGTETQYF
>TRBD1|NA|TRBJ2-3|TRBV3-1/TRBV3-2
TGTGCCAGCAGCCAACCGGGACAGGGGGCCGAGGATACGCAGTATTTT
CASSQPGQGAEDTQYF
>TRBD1|NA|TRBJ1-4|TRBV30
TGTGCCTGGAGTCCCGGTCGGACAGGGAATGAAAAACTGTTTTTT
CAWSPGRTGNEKLFF
>NA|NA|TRBJ2-2|TRBV2
TGTGCCAGCAGTGATTTGCTAGAATCCGGGGAGCTGTTTTTT
CASSDLLESGELFF
>TRBD1|NA|TRBJ1-6|TRBV6-5
TGTGCCAGCAGTTACTTCGGACAGGGGCAGTCACCCCTCCACTTT
CASSYFGQGQSPLHF
>TRBD1|NA|TRBJ2-5|TRBV6-5
TGTGCCAGCAGTTACCCAGGGACAGGGAGTGGGGAGACCCAGTACTTC
CASSYPGTGSGETQYF
>NA|once|TRBJ1-1|TRBV20-1
TGCAGTGCTAGAGGGCGGAGGGAAGCTTTCTTT
CSARGRREAFF
>NA|NA|TRBJ2-1|TRBV11-2
TGTGCCAGCAGCTTAGGGGGCCTCAATAACAATGAGCAGTTCTTC
CASSLGGLNNNEQFF
>NA|NA|TRBJ1-5|TRBV4-1
TGCGCCAGCAGCCATCCCCGGGGGGAGGGCAATCAGCCCCAGCATTTT
CASSHPRGEGNQPQHF
>NA|NA|TRBJ1-2|TRBV2
TGTGCCAGCACCCCGGACAGCCTCGGCTACACCTTC
CASTPDSLGYTF
>NA|NA|TRBJ2-2|TRBV12-5
TGTGCTAGTGGTGCGCCCCCAAACACCGGGGAGCTGTTTTTT
CASGAPPNTGELFF
>NA|NA|TRBJ2-1|TRBV29-1
TGCAGCGTCGCCCGGGACACCTACAATGAGCAGTTCTTC
CSVARDTYNEQFF
>NA|NA|TRBJ1-5|TRBV2
TGTGCCAGCAGTGAATGGGAGGGTGGCCAGCCCCAGCATTTT
CASSEWEGGQPQHF
>TRBD1|NA|TRBJ1-4|TRBV28
TGTGCCGGGAAGGGGGCACCTAATGAAAAACTGTTTTTT
CAGKGAPNEKLFF
>NA|many|TRBJ2-2|TRBV30
TGTGCCTGGAGTGTCGGAGGCCACACCGGGGAGCTGTTTTTT
CAWSVGGHTGELFF
>TRBD1|NA|TRBJ1-2|TRBV6-5
TGTGCCAGCACAGGGACAGGGGGGAATGGCTACACCTTC
CASTGTGGNGYTF
>NA|NA|TRBJ2-5|TRBV19
TGTGCCAGTAGCTCGGACACCCAAGAGACCCAGTACTTC
CASSSDTQETQYF
>NA|once|TRBJ1-5|TRBV19
TGTGCCAGTAGTGCTGGGAGGGATCAGCCCCAGCATTTT
CASSAGRDQPQHF
>TRBD2|once|TRBJ2-7|TRBV28
TGTGCCAGCAGTTTATATGGACTAGCGGGGGTCTACGAGCAGTACTTC
CASSLYGLAGVYEQYF
>TRBD1|NA|TRBJ2-6|TRBV28
TGTGCCAGCAGAGCCCCGGGACAGGGTCATCTGGGGGCCAACGTCCTGACTTTC
CASRAPGQGHLGANVLTF
>NA|NA|TRBJ2-7|TRBV19
TGTGCCAGTAGTATAGTTCACAGGTCCTACGAGCAGTACTTC
CASSIVHRSYEQYF
>NA|once|TRBJ1-3|TRBV7-9
TGTGCCAGCAGCCGAAGCTTAGGAAACACCATATATTTT
CASSRSLGNTIYF
>TRBD1|NA|TRBJ2-7|TRBV19
TGTGCCAGTAGCTTACCGGGACAGGGGACCTACGAGCAGTACTTC
CASSLPGQGTYEQYF
>TRBD1|NA|TRBJ1-6|TRBV30
TGTGCCTGGAGTGGGAGACAGGGCCATTCACCCCTCCACTTT
CAWSGRQGHSPLHF
>NA|NA|TRBJ1-1|TRBV29-1
TGCAGCGTGACCGGGACACAAATGAACACTGAAGCTTTCTTT
CSVTGTQMNTEAFF
>NA|NA|TRBJ1-5|TRBV30
TGTGCCTGGAGTCAGCCGACCGGGGGGGTTGAGCCCCAGCATTTT
CAWSQPTGGVEPQHF
>TRBD2|once|TRBJ2-5|TRBV6-5
TGTGCCAGCAGCCCCGGACTAGCCCAAAGGGAGACCCAGTACTTC
CASSPGLAQRETQYF
>NA|NA|TRBJ1-3|TRBV11-3
TGTGCCAGCAGCTTAACGGGGGTCTCAGGAAACACCATATATTTT
CASSLTGVSGNTIYF
>NA|NA|TRBJ2-7|TRBV5-5
TGTGCCAGCAGCTTGAGGGGCCCCTTGTACGAGCAGTACTTC
CASSLRGPLYEQYF
>NA|NA|TRBJ2-7|TRBV5-1
TGCGCCAGCAGCACCGACAGGGAGGTCATCTCCTACGAGCAGTACTTC
CASSTDREVISYEQYF
>TRBD2|NA|TRBJ2-3|TRBV29-1
TGCAGCGTTGCTAGCGGGAGCGTCACAGATACGCAGTATTTT
CSVASGSVTDTQYF
>NA|NA|TRBJ1-2|TRBV9
TGTGCCAGCAGCCCCCCGGTCTTTAACTATGGCTACACCTTC
CASSPPVFNYGYTF
>NA|NA|TRBJ2-4|TRBV9
TGTGCCAGCAGCGTAGCCCTGTTTTATCCCAAAAACATTCAGTACTTC
CASSVALFYPKNIQYF
>TRBD2|once|TRBJ2-1|TRBV19
TGTGCCAGCAAAACTTTAACCGGGACTAGCGTACCCTCCTACAATGAGCAGTTCTTC
CASKTLTGTSVPSYNEQFF
>TRBD1|once|TRBJ1-2|TRBV5-4
TGTGCCAGCAGCTTGGGAAGGGGGCCCAGCTATGGCTACACCTTC
CASSLGRGPSYGYTF
>TRBD1|NA|TRBJ1-5|TRBV6-1
TGTGCCAGCAGTGACCCCGCCGGGACAGGGAGGCAGCCCCAGCATTTT
CASSDPAGTGRQPQHF
>TRBD2|once|TRBJ2-3|TRBV5-1
TGCGCCAGCAGCTCGAGGGTAGCGGGAGGTGGGGATACGCAGTATTTT
CASSSRVAGGGDTQYF
>TRBD2|NA|TRBJ2-1|TRBV2
TGTGCCAAGCGGGAGGGGGCGGCTAATGAGCAGTTCTTC
CAKREGAANEQFF
>TRBD1|NA|TRBJ2-7|TRBV7-7
TGTGCTAGCAGCCGGTCCCCCGGGACAGCTCAGGAGCAGTACTTC
CASSRSPGTAQEQYF
>TRBD2|once|TRBJ2-7|TRBV7-2
TGTGCCAGCAGCCCGGGACTAGCGGGAGTATACGAGCAGTACTTC
CASSPGLAGVYEQYF